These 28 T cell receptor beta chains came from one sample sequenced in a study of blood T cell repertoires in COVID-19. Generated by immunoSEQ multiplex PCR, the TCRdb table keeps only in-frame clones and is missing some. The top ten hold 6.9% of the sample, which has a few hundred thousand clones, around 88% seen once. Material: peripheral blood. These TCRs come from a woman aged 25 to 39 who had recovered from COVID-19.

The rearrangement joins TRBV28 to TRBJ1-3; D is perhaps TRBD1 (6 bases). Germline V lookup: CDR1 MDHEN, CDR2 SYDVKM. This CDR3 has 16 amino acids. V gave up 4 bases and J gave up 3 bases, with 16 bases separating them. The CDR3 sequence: CASSSGTGLSGNTIYF. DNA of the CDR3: TGTGCCAGCAGTTCGGGAACAGGGCTGAGTGGAAACACCATATATTTT.

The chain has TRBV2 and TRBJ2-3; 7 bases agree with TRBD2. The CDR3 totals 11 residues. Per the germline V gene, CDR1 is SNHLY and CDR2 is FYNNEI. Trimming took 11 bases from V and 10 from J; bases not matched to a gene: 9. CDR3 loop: CAGGTAGAQYF. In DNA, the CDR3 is TGTGCCGGGGGGACGGCGGGAGCGCAGTATTTT.

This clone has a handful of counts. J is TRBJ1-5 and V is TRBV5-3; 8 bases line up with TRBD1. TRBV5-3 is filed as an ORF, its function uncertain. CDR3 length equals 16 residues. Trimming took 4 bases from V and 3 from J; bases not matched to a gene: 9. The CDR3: CARSLRQGIFNQPQHF. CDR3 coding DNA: TGTGCCAGAAGCCTCCGACAGGGGATCTTCAATCAGCCCCAGCATTTT.

CDR3 amino acids: CASRVGQDYGYTF. CDR3 nucleotides: TGTGCCAGCAGGGTGGGACAGGATTATGGCTACACCTTC. The chain carries TRBV28 and TRBJ1-2, with 8 nucleotides matching TRBD1. Germline V gives CDR1 MDHEN, CDR2 SYDVKM. CDR3 length equals 13 residues. J was trimmed by 5 bases and V by 6 bases; bases with no gene match: 5.

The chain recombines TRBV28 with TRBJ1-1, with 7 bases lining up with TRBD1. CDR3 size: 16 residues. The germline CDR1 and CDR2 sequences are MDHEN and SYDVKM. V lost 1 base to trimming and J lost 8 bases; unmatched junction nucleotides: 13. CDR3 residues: CASSLYLDPGGREAFF. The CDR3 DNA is TGTGCCAGCAGTTTATATCTTGATCCAGGGGGAAGGGAAGCTTTCTTT. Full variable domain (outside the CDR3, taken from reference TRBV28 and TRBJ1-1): DVKVTQSSRYLVKRTGEKVFLECVQDMDHENMFWYRQDPGLGLRLIYFSYDVKMKEKGDIPEGYSVSREKKERFSLILESASTNQTSMYLCASSLYLDPGGREAFFGQGTRLTVV.

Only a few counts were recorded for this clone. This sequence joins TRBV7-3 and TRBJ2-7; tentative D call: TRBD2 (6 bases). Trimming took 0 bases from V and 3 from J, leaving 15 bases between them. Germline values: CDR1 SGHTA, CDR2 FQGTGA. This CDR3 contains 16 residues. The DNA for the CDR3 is TGTGCCAGCAGCTTAACGGATTTGGCGGGGAGCTACGAGCAGTACTTC. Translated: CASSLTDLAGSYEQYF.

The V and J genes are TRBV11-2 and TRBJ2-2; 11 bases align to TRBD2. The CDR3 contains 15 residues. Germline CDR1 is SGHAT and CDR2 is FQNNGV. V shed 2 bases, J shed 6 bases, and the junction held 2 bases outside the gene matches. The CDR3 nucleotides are TGTGCCAGCAGCTTATCACTAGCGGGGGCCGGGGAGCTGTTTTTT. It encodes CASSLSLAGAGELFF.

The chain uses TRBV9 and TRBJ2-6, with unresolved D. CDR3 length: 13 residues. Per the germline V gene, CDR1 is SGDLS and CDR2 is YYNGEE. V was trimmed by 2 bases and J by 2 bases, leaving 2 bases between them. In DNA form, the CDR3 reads TGTGCCAGCAGCGTCACTGGGGCCAACGTCCTGACTTTC. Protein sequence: CASSVTGANVLTF. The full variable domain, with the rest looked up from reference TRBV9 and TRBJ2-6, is DSGVTQTPKHLITATGQRVTLRCSPRSGDLSVYWYQQSLDQGLQFLIQYYNGEERAKGNILERFSAQQFPDLHSELNLSSLELGDSALYFCASSVTGANVLTFGAGSRLTVL.

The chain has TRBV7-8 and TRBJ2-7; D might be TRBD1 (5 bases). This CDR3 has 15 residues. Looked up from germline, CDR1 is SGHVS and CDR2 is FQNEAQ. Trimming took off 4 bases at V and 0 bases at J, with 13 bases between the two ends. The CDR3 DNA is TGTGCCAGCAGCTCGCACCAGGGTCCCTCCTACGAGCAGTACTTC. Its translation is CASSSHQGPSYEQYF.

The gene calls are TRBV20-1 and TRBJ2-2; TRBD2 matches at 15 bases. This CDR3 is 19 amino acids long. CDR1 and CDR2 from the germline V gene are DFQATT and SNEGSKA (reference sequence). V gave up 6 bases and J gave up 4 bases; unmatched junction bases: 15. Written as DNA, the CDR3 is TGCAGTGCCAGTGATTCAGGACTAGCGGGGGGGTCTAGCACCGGGGAGCTGTTTTTT. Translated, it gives CSASDSGLAGGSSTGELFF.

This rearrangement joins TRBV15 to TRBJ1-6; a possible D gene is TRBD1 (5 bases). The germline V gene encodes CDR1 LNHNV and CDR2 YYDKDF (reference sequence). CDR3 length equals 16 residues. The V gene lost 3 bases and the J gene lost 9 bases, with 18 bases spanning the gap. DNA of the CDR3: TGTGCCACCAGCAGGGGGAGGGGCAGGGTCGGTTCACCCCTCCACTTT. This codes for CATSRGRGRVGSPLHF.

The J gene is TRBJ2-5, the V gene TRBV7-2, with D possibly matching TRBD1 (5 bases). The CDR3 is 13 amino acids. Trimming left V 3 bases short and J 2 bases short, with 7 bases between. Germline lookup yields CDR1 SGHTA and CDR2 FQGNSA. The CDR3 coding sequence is TGTGCCAGCAGCTTCAACAGGCAAGAGACCCAGTACTTC. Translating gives CASSFNRQETQYF.

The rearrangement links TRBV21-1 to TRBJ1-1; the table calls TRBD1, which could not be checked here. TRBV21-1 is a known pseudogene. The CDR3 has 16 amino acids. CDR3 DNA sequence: TGTGCCAGCAGCAAACGGTCAGGGGGCCTGAACACTGAAGCTTTCTTT. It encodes CASSKRSGGLNTEAFF.

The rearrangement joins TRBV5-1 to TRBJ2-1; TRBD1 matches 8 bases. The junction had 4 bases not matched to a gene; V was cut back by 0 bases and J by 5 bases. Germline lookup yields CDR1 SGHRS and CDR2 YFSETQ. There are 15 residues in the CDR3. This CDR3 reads CASSLVTGAHNEQFF. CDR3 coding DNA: TGCGCCAGCAGCTTGGTGACAGGGGCCCACAATGAGCAGTTCTTC. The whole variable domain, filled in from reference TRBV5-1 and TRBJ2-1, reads KAGVTQTPRYLIKTRGQQVTLSCSPISGHRSVSWYQQTPGQGLQFLFEYFSETQRNKGNFPGRFSGRQFSNSRSEMNVSTLELGDSALYLCASSLVTGAHNEQFFGPGTRLTVL.

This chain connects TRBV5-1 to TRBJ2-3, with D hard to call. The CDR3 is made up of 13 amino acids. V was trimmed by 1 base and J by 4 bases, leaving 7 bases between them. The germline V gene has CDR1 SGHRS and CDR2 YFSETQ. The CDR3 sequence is CASSLPTADTQYF. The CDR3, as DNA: TGCGCCAGCAGCTTGCCCACAGCAGATACGCAGTATTTT.

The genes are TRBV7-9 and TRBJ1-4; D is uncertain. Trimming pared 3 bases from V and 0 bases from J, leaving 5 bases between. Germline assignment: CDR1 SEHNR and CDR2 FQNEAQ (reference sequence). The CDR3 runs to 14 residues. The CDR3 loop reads CASSLYTTNEKLFF. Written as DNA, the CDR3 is TGTGCCAGCAGCTTGTACACAACTAATGAAAAACTGTTTTTT.

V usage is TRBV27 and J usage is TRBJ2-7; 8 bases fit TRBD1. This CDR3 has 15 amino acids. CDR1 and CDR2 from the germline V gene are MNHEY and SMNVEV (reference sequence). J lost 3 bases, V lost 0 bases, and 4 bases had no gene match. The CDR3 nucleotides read TGTGCCAGCAGTTTATCGAGACAGGGGTTCTACGAGCAGTACTTC. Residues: CASSLSRQGFYEQYF.

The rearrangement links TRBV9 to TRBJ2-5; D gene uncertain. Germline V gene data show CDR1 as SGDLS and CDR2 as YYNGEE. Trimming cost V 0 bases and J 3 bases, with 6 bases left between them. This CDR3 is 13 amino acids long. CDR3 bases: TGTGCCAGCAGCGTAGGAGGCAAAGAGACCCAGTACTTC. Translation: CASSVGGKETQYF. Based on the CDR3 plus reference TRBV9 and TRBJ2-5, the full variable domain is DSGVTQTPKHLITATGQRVTLRCSPRSGDLSVYWYQQSLDQGLQFLIQYYNGEERAKGNILERFSAQQFPDLHSELNLSSLELGDSALYFCASSVGGKETQYFGPGTRLLVL.

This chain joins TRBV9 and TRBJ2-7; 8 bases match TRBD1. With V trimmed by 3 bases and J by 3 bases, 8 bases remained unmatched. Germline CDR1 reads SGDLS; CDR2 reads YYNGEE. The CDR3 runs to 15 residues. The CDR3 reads CASSASGGEGYEQYF. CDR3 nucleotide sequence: TGTGCCAGCAGCGCATCAGGGGGCGAGGGCTACGAGCAGTACTTC.

Written as DNA, the CDR3 is TGTGCCAGCAGACCTCACAGGGGGACAGATACGCAGTATTTT. Protein sequence: CASRPHRGTDTQYF. This chain joins TRBV2 and TRBJ2-3, with 8 bases fitting TRBD1. Germline CDR1 reads SNHLY; CDR2 reads FYNNEI. V lost 6 bases, J lost 3 bases, and 5 bases stayed unmatched. The CDR3 is made up of 14 amino acids.

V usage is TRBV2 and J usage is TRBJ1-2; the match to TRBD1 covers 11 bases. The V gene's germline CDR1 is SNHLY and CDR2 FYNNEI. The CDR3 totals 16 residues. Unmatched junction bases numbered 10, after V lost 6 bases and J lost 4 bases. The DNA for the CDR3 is TGTGCCAGCAGGACCGGGACAGGGGGTTCTGGCTATGGCTACACCTTC. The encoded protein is CASRTGTGGSGYGYTF. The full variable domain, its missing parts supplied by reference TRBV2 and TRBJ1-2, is EPEVTQTPSHQVTQMGQEVILRCVPISNHLYFYWYRQILGQKVEFLVSFYNNEISEKSEIFDDQFSVERPDGSNFTLKIRSTKLEDSAMYFCASRTGTGGSGYGYTFGSGTRLTVV.

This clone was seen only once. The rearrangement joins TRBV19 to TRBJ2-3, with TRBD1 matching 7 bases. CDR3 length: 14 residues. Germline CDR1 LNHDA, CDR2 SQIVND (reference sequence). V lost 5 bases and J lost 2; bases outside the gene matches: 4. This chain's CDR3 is CASSPGTATDTQYF. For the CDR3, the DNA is TGTGCCAGTAGTCCGGGGACAGCCACAGATACGCAGTATTTT.

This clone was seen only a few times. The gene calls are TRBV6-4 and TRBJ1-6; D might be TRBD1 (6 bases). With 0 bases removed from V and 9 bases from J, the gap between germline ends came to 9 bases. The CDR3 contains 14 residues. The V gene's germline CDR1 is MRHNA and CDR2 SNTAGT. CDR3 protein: CASSDSARGSPLHF. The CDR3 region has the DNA TGTGCCAGCAGTGACTCGGCCAGGGGTTCACCCCTCCACTTT.

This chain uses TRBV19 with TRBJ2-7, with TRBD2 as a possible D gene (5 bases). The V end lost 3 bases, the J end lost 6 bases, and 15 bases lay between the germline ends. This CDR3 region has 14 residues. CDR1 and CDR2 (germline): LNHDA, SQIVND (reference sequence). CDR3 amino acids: CASSIRGRVREQYF. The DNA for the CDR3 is TGTGCCAGTAGTATTCGTGGGAGAGTACGCGAGCAGTACTTC.

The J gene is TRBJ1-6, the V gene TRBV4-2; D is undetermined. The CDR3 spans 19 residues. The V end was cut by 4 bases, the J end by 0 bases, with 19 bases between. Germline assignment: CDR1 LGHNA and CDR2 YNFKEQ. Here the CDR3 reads CASSPGRHTGSSYNSPLHF. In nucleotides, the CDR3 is TGTGCCAGCAGCCCAGGACGCCACACGGGGAGCTCCTATAATTCACCCCTCCACTTT.

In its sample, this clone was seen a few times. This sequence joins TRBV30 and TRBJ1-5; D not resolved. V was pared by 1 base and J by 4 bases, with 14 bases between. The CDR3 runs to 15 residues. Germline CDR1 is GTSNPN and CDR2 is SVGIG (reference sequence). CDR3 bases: TGTGCCTGGAGTGCCCTCTTGTCCGGGAATCAGCCCCAGCATTTT. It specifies CAWSALLSGNQPQHF. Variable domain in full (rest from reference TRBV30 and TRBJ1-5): SQTIHQWPATLVQPVGSPLSLECTVEGTSNPNLYWYRQAAGRGLQLLFYSVGIGQISSEVPQNLSASRPQDRQFILSSKKLLLSDSGFYLCAWSALLSGNQPQHFGDGTRLSIL.

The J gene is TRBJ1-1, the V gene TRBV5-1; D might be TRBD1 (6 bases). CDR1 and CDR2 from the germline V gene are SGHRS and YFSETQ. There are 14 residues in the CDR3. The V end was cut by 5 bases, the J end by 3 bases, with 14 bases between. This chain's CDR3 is CASRGGAGDTEAFF. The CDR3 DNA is TGCGCCAGCAGGGGAGGGGCAGGGGACACTGAAGCTTTCTTT.

CDR3 coding DNA: TGTGCCAGCAGCTTATATCAGGGGGCGGATTCACCCCTCCACTTT. This encodes CASSLYQGADSPLHF. The chain joins TRBV7-2 to TRBJ1-6; 8 bases are a match to TRBD1. Trimming took 2 bases from V and 8 from J; bases not matched to a gene: 5. CDR3 length: 15 amino acids. CDR1 and CDR2 from the germline V gene are SGHTA and FQGNSA.